This T cell receptor beta chain was retrieved from a study of T-cell memory formation after mild COVID-19. 5'RACE with constant-segment primers yielded barcoded, UMI-tagged TCR alpha and TCR beta cDNA libraries. TCRdb reprocessed the 5' RACE reads with MiXCR, giving one entry per CDR3 protein. The table lists 50,000 to 60,000 distinct CDR3 sequences, 25% to 35% of them singletons. The sample was PBMCs or a T cell subset sorted from them (not recorded which). The clonotype was recovered from a man aged 18 to 35 who had mild COVID-19 (a few samples of this study predate the infection). Cell type and time point are not known.

In DNA form, the CDR3 reads TGCGCCAGCAGCCCCCGGGAAACGAACACTGAAGCTTTCTTT. Translated: CASSPRETNTEAFF. The chain uses TRBV4-1 and TRBJ1-1; D ambiguous. The CDR3 loop spans 14 amino acids. V lost 4 bases to trimming and J lost 1 base, with 10 bases between them. Germline V gene lookup returns CDR1 MGHRA and CDR2 YSYEKL.